The 10 T cell receptor beta chains given below trace back to one sample, sequenced in a study of regulatory T cells in long-lasting Graves disease. The authors built TCR beta libraries using iRepertoire HTBI primers and Arm-PCR of CDR3 regions. TCRdb passed the multiplex PCR reads through MiXCR, listing each CDR3 protein once. The sample holds about 320,000 distinct CDR3 sequences; 18% are singletons and the top ten take more than 30%. The time point was: newly diagnosed GD, antithyroid drugs for less than 3 months. From RNA extracted from PBMCs, the TCR library was made. The sequences come from peripheral blood mononuclear cells (PBMCs), collected at new diagnosis, from a patient treated with antithyroid drugs. The receptors were gathered from a female donor with Graves disease.

This clonotype occurred many times. The chain employs TRBV20-1 and TRBJ2-1, with 13 positions matching TRBD2. With V trimmed by 8 bases and J by 1 base, 2 bases remained unmatched. CDR3 length: 14 residues. Germline V gene sequence: CDR1 DFQATT, CDR2 SNEGSKA (reference sequence). The CDR3 reads CSSGLAGSYNEQFF. Written as DNA, the CDR3 is TGCAGTTCGGGACTAGCGGGGTCCTACAATGAGCAGTTCTTC.

In DNA, the CDR3 is TGTGCCAGCAGTGAAGCGGGGCCATTCGATACGCAGTATTTT. Its protein is CASSEAGPFDTQYF. This sequence joins TRBV6-4 and TRBJ2-3, with 7 bases identical to TRBD2. The V gene end was trimmed by 3 bases and the J gene end by 6 bases; junction bases not matched to a gene: 6. The germline gives CDR1 MRHNA, CDR2 SNTAGT. The CDR3 sequence is 14 residues long.

This clonotype came up many times. The chain joins TRBV6-2 or TRBV6-3 to TRBJ1-1; D gene uncertain. V shed 2 bases and J shed 8 bases, with 9 bases lying between them. The CDR3 totals 12 residues. Germline CDR1 MNHEY, CDR2 SVGEGT. The CDR3 is CASSYLGREAFF. For the CDR3, the DNA is TGTGCCAGCAGTTACCTCGGTCGGGAAGCTTTCTTT.

This clonotype was observed many times. The V and J genes are TRBV29-1 and TRBJ1-1, with TRBD1 identical over 7 bases. Per germline, CDR1 SQVTM and CDR2 ANQGSEA. The J segment lost 2 bases and the V segment lost 7 bases, leaving 7 bases of the junction unmatched. This CDR3 has 13 amino acids. In nucleotides, the CDR3 is TGCAGCGCAAACAGACAGGGTAACACTGAAGCTTTCTTT. Its protein product is CSANRQGNTEAFF.

This clonotype was found once. The chain uses TRBV20-1 and TRBJ2-1; no definite D call. CDR1 is DFQATT, CDR2 SNEGSKA, per germline (reference sequence). V lost 5 bases and J lost 3, with 11 bases in between. The length of the CDR3 is 13 residues. CDR3 DNA sequence: TGCAGTGCTGGGGAATCCCTCTACAATGAGCAGTTCTTC. Its translation: CSAGESLYNEQFF.

The chain joins TRBV5-4 to TRBJ2-3, with TRBD2 as a possible D gene (6 bases). CDR1 SGHNT and CDR2 YYREEE come from the germline V gene (reference sequence). With 0 bases removed from V and 0 bases from J, the gap between germline ends came to 8 bases. The CDR3 runs to 15 residues. CDR3 sequence reads: CASSLGRGSTDTQYF. The CDR3 bases are TGTGCCAGCAGCTTGGGGCGGGGTAGCACAGATACGCAGTATTTT.

The chain couples TRBV2 to TRBJ2-5, with D uncertain. The germline V gene encodes CDR1 SNHLY and CDR2 FYNNEI. V lost 7 bases to trimming and J lost 5 bases, with 11 bases between them. The CDR3 runs 12 residues. The CDR3 is CASTPDAETQYF. CDR3 DNA sequence: TGTGCCAGCACCCCGGACGCGGAGACCCAGTACTTC.

This sequence joins TRBV11-3 and TRBJ2-4; D could derive from TRBD1 or TRBD2 (5 bases each). CDR1 is SGHNT, CDR2 YENEEA, per germline. The CDR3 has 17 amino acids. V lost 5 bases and J lost 0, with 17 bases in between. CDR3 DNA: TGTGCCAGCAGCCAAGAGGGGCTAAGCCTAGCCAAAAACATTCAGTACTTC. This sequence encodes CASSQEGLSLAKNIQYF.

This chain connects TRBV4-1 to TRBJ1-2; D may be TRBD1 (6 bases). Germline CDR1 MGHRA, CDR2 YSYEKL. V dropped 0 bases and J dropped 1 base, with 15 bases sitting between them. CDR3 length: 17 amino acids. Here the CDR3 reads CASSQDGAGANNYGYTF. The CDR3 nucleotides read TGCGCCAGCAGCCAAGATGGGGCGGGGGCCAATAACTATGGCTACACCTTC.

V usage is TRBV24-1 and J usage is TRBJ2-4, with D tentatively TRBD2 (6 bases). There are 18 residues in the CDR3. Trimming removed 3 bases at V and 3 bases at J, with 20 bases between. The V gene's germline CDR1 is KGHDR and CDR2 SFDVKD. The CDR3 region has the DNA TGTGCCACCAGTGATCCCTCTGGGGCGGACGGGGGCAAAAACATTCAGTACTTC. Amino acids: CATSDPSGADGGKNIQYF.